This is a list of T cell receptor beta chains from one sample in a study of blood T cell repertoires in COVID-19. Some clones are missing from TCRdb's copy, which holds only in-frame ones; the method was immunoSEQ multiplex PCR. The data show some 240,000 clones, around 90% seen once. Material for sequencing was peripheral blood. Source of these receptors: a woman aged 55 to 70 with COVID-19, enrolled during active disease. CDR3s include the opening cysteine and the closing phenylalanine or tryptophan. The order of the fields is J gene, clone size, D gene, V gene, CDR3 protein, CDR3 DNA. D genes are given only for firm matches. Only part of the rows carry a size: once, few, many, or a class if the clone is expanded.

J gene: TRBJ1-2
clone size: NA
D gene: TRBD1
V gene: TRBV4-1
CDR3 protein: CASSQGDRTGFTYGYTF
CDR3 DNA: TGCGCCAGCAGCCAAGGGGATAGGACAGGCTTCACCTATGGCTACACCTTC

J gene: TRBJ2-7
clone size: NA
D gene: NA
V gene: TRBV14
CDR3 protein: CASSRMNIPYEQYF
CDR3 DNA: TGTGCCAGCAGCCGAATGAACATCCCCTACGAGCAGTACTTC

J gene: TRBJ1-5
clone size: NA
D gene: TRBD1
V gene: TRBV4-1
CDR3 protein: CASSQDGGQGFNQPQHF
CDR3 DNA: TGCGCCAGCAGCCAAGACGGGGGACAGGGATTCAATCAGCCCCAGCATTTT

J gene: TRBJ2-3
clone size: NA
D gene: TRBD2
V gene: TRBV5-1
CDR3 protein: CASSPLAGGSTDTQYF
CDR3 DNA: TGCGCCAGCAGCCCTCTAGCGGGGGGGAGCACAGATACGCAGTATTTT

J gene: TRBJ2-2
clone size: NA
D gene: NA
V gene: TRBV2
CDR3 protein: CASSRTARRGTGELFF
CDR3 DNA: TGTGCCAGCAGTAGGACAGCCAGGCGTGGGACCGGGGAGCTGTTTTTT

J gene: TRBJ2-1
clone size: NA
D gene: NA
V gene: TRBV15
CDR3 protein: CATSRDNYPEQFF
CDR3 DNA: TGTGCCACCAGCAGAGATAACTACCCTGAGCAGTTCTTC

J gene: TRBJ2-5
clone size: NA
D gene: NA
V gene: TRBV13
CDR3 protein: CASSRGGGPTETQYF
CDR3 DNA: TGTGCCAGCAGCCGTGGGGGGGGCCCAACGGAGACCCAGTACTTC

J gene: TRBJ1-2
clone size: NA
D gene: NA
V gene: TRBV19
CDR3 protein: CASSITGDGYTF
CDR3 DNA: TGTGCCAGTAGTATAACGGGGGATGGCTACACCTTC

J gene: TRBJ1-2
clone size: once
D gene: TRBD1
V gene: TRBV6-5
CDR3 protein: CASARTGGYNGYTF
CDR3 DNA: TGTGCCAGCGCGCGGACAGGGGGTTATAATGGCTACACCTTC

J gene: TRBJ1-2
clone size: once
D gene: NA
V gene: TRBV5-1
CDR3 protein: CASSRGTGDYGYTF
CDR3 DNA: TGCGCCAGCAGCCGCGGGACGGGGGACTATGGCTACACCTTC

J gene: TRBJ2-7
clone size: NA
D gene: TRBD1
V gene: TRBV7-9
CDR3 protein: CASSLARFRDSYHNEQYF
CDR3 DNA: TGTGCCAGCAGCTTAGCGCGGTTTCGGGACAGCTACCACAACGAGCAGTACTTC

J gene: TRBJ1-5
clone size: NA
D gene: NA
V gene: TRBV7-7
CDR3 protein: CASSLGSGRGLRIQPQHF
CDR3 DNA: TGTGCCAGCAGCTTAGGATCCGGCAGGGGTCTTCGTATACAGCCCCAGCATTTT

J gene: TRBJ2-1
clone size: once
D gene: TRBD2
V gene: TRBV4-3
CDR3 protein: CASSRTPGLEAYNEQFF
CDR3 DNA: TGCGCCAGCAGCCGAACGCCGGGACTAGAGGCCTACAATGAGCAGTTCTTC

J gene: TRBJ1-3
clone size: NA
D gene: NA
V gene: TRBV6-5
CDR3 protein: CASRVQGRSGNTIYF
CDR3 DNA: TGTGCCAGCAGAGTACAGGGTAGATCTGGAAACACCATATATTTT

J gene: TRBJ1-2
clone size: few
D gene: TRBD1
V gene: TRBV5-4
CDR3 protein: CASSPDRAGGYTF
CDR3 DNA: TGTGCCAGCAGCCCGGACAGGGCGGGCGGCTACACCTTC

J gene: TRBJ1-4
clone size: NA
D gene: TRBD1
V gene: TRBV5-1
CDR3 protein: CASSLATTGVEKLFF
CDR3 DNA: TGCGCCAGCAGCTTGGCTACTACAGGGGTGGAAAAACTGTTTTTT

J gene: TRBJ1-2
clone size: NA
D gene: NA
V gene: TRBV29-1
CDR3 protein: CSVEDLAYPPSQGYTF
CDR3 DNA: TGCAGCGTTGAAGATCTAGCCTACCCGCCTAGTCAAGGCTACACCTTC

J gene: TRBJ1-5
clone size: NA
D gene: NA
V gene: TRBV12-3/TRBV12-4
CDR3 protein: CASSQVSNQPQHF
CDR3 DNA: TGTGCCAGCAGTCAGGTTAGCAATCAGCCCCAGCATTTT

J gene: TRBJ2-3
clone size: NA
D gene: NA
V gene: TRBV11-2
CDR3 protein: CASSLDQGSTDTQYF
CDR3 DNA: TGTGCCAGCAGCTTAGACCAGGGGTCCACAGATACGCAGTATTTT

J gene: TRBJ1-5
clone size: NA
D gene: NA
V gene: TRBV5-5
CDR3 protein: CASSLSQGEGGSNQPQHF
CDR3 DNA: TGTGCCAGCAGCTTAAGTCAGGGTGAAGGTGGGAGCAATCAGCCCCAGCATTTT

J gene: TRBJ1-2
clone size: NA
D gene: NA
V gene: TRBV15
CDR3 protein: CATSRDPGYDLYGYTF
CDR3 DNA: TGTGCCACCAGCAGAGATCCGGGGTACGATCTCTATGGCTACACCTTC

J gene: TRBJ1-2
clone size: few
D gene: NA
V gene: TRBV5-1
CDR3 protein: CASSLDGQPYGYTF
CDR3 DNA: TGCGCCAGCAGCTTGGACGGACAGCCGTATGGCTACACCTTC

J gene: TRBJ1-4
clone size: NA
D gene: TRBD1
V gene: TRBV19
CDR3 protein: CASSSTGGVINEKLFF
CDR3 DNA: TGTGCCAGTAGTTCGACAGGGGGCGTTATTAATGAAAAACTGTTTTTT